The rows below give T cell receptor beta chains drawn from one sample of a study of T cell repertoires in cytomegalovirus infection. TCRdb itself ran the reads through MiXCR, one entry per CDR3 protein. The data hold approximately 500,000 distinct CDR3 sequences, with approximately 15% observed a single time. The sample consisted of CD8+ T cells from PBMCs. The receptors were sampled from a human donor in good health (CMV status not recorded). Some clones in this sample may be carry-over from other donors' samples. Both conserved end residues are part of each CDR3. A D gene is named only where the DNA matches it firmly. Not every row has a clone size; where given, it reads once, few, many or a size class.

TRBD1	TRBV29-1	TRBJ2-3	14	few	TGCAGCGTTGCCGGGACAGAAGGCACAGATACGCAGTATTTT	CSVAGTEGTDTQYF
TRBD2	TRBV6-5	TRBJ2-1	13	-	TGTGCCAGCAGAGCCCGGGAGGACAATGAGCAGTTCTTC	CASRAREDNEQFF
-	TRBV4-1	TRBJ1-1	11	few	TGCGCCAGCAGCCTACGGACAGAATTTTTCTTT	CASSLRTEFFF
-	TRBV9	TRBJ1-1	13	-	TGTGCCAGCAGCGTAGACCTTAACACTGAAGCTTTCTTT	CASSVDLNTEAFF
-	TRBV27	TRBJ1-2	14	many	TGTGCCAGCAGCCCAGCGGGAACCGCTCATGGCTACACCTTC	CASSPAGTAHGYTF
-	TRBV14	TRBJ2-7	16	-	TGTGCCAGCAGCCAAGAATCCGGGTTTCGCCCCTACGAGCAGTACTTC	CASSQESGFRPYEQYF
TRBD2	TRBV7-2	TRBJ2-7	14	many	TGTGCCAGCGCCTCGGGGGGGGTAACCTACGAGCAGTACTTC	CASASGGVTYEQYF
-	TRBV7-6	TRBJ2-7	15	many	TGTGCCAGCAGTCCTGAGAGGGGTATTTCCTACGAGCAGTACTTC	CASSPERGISYEQYF
-	TRBV20-1	TRBJ2-7	13	few	TGCAGTGCTAGTTCAGGAGTAATCTACGAGCAGTACTTC	CSASSGVIYEQYF
-	TRBV27	TRBJ1-1	16	many	TGTGCCAGCAGTTTATATGGGGGCTTTAAGGGGACTGAAGCTTTCTTT	CASSLYGGFKGTEAFF
-	TRBV7-9	TRBJ2-4	12	many	TGTGCCAGCAGCGCACTAGTAGCCATTCAGTACTTC	CASSALVAIQYF
-	TRBV6-5	TRBJ2-7	15	-	TGTGCCAGCAGCTCCTACAAGGAGGGCTCCTACGAGCAGTACTTC	CASSSYKEGSYEQYF
-	TRBV5-6	TRBJ2-1	16	-	TGTGCCAGCAGCTTGGGAGGGGGGGGCCTCTACAATGAGCAGTTCTTC	CASSLGGGGLYNEQFF
-	TRBV27	TRBJ2-7	12	-	TGTGCCAGCAGTACCACAGGGTACGAGCAGTACTTC	CASSTTGYEQYF
-	TRBV6-5	TRBJ2-2	15	-	TGTGCCAGCAGTTACACGACAGAGAACACCGGGGAGCTGTTTTTT	CASSYTTENTGELFF
-	TRBV7-3	TRBJ2-1	14	many	TGTGCCAGCAGCATGCCTCCGGGATTGGATGAGCAGTTCTTC	CASSMPPGLDEQFF
TRBD2	TRBV6-5	TRBJ2-1	19	once	TGTGCCAGCAGTTATATGGGACTAGCGGGAGGGGGGTCCTACAATGAGCAGTTCTTC	CASSYMGLAGGGSYNEQFF